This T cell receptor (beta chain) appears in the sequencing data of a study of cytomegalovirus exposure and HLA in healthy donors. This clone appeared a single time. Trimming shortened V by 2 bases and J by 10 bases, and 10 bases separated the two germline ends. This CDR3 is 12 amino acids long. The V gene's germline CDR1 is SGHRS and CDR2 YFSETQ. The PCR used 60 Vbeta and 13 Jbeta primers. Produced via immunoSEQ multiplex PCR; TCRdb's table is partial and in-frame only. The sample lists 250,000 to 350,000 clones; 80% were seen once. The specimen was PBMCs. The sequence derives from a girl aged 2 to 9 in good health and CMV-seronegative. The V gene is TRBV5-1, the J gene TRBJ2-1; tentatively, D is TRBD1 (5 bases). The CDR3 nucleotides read TGCGCCAGCAGCTTCGGACAAGACGAGCAGTTCTTC. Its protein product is CASSFGQDEQFF.